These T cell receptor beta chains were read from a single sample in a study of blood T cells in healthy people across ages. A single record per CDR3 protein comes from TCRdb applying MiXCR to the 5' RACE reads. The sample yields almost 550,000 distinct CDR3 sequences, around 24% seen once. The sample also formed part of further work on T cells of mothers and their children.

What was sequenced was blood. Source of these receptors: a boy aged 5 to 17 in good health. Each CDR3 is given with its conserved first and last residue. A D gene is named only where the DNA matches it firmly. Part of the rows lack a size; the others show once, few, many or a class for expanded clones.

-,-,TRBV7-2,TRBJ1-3,CASSFPGSGNTIYF,TGTGCCAGCAGCTTCCCAGGGTCAGGAAACACCATATATTTT
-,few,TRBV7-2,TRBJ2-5,CASSLGHSSYEQYF,TGTGCCAGCAGCCTGGGCCACAGCTCCTACGAGCAATACTTC
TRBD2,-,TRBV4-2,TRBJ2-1,CASSQELLAGNNEQLF,TGTGCCAGCAGCCAAGAACTCCTAGCGGGAAACAATGAGCAGCTCTTC
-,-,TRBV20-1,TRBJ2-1,CSAKGADSYNEQFF,TGCAGTGCTAAGGGAGCGGACTCCTACAATGAGCAGTTCTTC
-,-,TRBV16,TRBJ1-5,CASSVGVSNQPQHF,TGTGCCAGCAGCGTTGGGGTTAGCAATCAGCCCCAGCATTTT
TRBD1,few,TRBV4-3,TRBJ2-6,CASSQKQGSGSGANVLTF,TGCGCCAGCAGCCAAAAACAGGGGAGTGGCTCTGGGGCCAACGTCCTGACTTTC
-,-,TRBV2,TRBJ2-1,CASSGPLYNEQFF,TGTGCCAGCAGTGGTCCGCTTTACAATGAGCAGTTCTTC
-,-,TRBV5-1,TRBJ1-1,CASSAGAGPEAFF,TGCGCCAGCAGCGCCGGGGCCGGCCCTGAAGCTTTCTTT
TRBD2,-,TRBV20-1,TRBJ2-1,CSARDGLVASGPNEQFF,TGCAGTGCTAGAGATGGTCTGGTGGCTAGCGGCCCTAATGAGCAGTTCTTC
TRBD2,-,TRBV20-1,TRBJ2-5,CSARDLAPSGIQETQYF,TGCAGTGCTAGAGATTTGGCGCCTAGCGGGATCCAAGAGACCCAGTACTTC
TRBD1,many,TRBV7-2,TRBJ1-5,CASSLVGTGGFGGNQPQHF,TGTGCCAGCAGCTTAGTCGGTACAGGGGGATTTGGGGGCAATCAGCCCCAGCATTTT
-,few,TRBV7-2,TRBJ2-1,CASSPGGFGLNINEQFF,TGTGCCAGCAGCCCGGGGGGCTTTGGGTTAAACATCAATGAGCAGTTCTTC
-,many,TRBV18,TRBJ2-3,CASSSGKTDTQYF,TGTGCCAGCTCATCGGGGAAGACAGATACGCAGTATTTT
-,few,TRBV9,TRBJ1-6,CASSLLSSENSPLHF,TGTGCCAGCAGCCTACTATCGTCAGAAAATTCACCCCTCCACTTT
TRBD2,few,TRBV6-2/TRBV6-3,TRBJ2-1,CASSLGLAGGLNEQFF,TGTGCCAGCAGTTTGGGGCTAGCGGGAGGCCTAAATGAGCAGTTCTTC
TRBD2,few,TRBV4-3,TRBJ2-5,CASSQDRVPSGGAGETQYF,TGCGCCAGCAGCCAAGATCGCGTACCTAGCGGGGGGGCCGGGGAGACCCAGTACTTC
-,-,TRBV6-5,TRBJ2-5,CASSYGGGDPQYF,TGTGCCAGCAGTTACGGAGGGGGGGATCCCCAGTACTTC
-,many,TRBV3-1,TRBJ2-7,CASSQGSEQYF,TGCGCCAGCAGCCAAGGTTCCGAGCAGTACTTC
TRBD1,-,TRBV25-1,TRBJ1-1,CASSDGDRGLSEAFF,TGTGCCAGCAGTGATGGGGACAGGGGGTTGTCTGAAGCTTTCTTT